This T cell receptor (beta chain) was captured in a study of cytomegalovirus exposure and HLA in healthy donors. Whole-study context: Drawn from HLA-typed donors, tens of millions of unique TCRs were held in an early data release.

As concerns this clone: Its antigen is unknown.

13 Jbeta primers and 60 Vbeta primers were used for the PCR. Measured with immunoSEQ multiplex PCR; TCRdb has only the in-frame clones, and not every one. The sample has hundreds of thousands of clones, about 72% seen once. Overall study results and limits: The presence/absence work took it that sequencing depth was about the same across donors.

This CDR3 spans 14 amino acids. The J segment lost 7 bases and the V segment lost 6 bases, leaving 9 bases of the junction unmatched. Germline-derived CDR1 and CDR2 are SNHLY and FYNNEI. Material for sequencing was PBMCs. The receptor was isolated from a male donor in good health and CMV-seronegative. This chain links TRBV2 with TRBJ1-5; 7 positions match TRBD1. CDR3 nucleotide sequence: TGTGCCAGCAGCCGACAGGGTGAGGGCCAGCCCCAGCATTTT. Protein sequence: CASSRQGEGQPQHF.